This TCR beta chain appears in the sequencing data of a study of cytomegalovirus exposure and HLA in healthy donors. CDR1 and CDR2 (germline): GTSNPN, SVGIG (reference sequence). The CDR3 sequence is 14 residues long. V shed 2 bases, J shed 6 bases, and the junction held 2 bases outside the gene matches. The PCR employed 60 Vbeta primers together with 13 Jbeta primers. Assay used: immunoSEQ multiplex PCR; TCRdb lists only in-frame clones, some missing. The table for this sample gives 95,000 to 110,000 clones. The rearrangement uses TRBV30 and TRBJ2-1; 12 bases map to TRBD2. The specimen was PBMCs. This receptor was identified in a man aged 35 to 55 in good health and CMV-seronegative. The CDR3 DNA reads TGTGCCTGGAGTCTAGCGGGGGGGATCAATGAGCAGTTCTTC. Protein: CAWSLAGGINEQFF.